The clone carrying this TCR beta chain appeared a single time. The data are from a study of blood T cell repertoires in COVID-19. Background on the study: Sample material is recorded as cDNA or gDNA derived from T cells, B-cell-depleted T cells, or PBMCs.

In the source study's methods: Scientists estimated how many nucleated cells there were by amplifying reference gene primers. Sequencing was performed with immunoSEQ multiplex PCR; in TCRdb, only in-frame clones are kept and a portion is missing. D and trimming were read from the DNA, whereas the V and J calls and clone size are those reported in that table. This sample yields 360,000 or so clones, of which 89% are seen a single time; 1.5% to 2% belongs to the top ten. Membership in each cohort depended on participant-reported clinical history. Cohort 3 donors were reported recovered after two negative PCRs, clearance, or symptom resolution. This TCR was recovered from a woman in her 30s who had recovered from COVID-19. Sequencing input: PBMCs or T cells enriched from blood (not recorded which).

This CDR3 reads CTSSHRGLSSYNEQFF. The CDR3 DNA reads as TGCACCAGCAGTCACCGTGGCTTAAGCTCCTACAATGAGCAGTTCTTC. The rearrangement joins TRBV1 to TRBJ2-1; TRBD1 reflects the table's D call only, with no check against the DNA. TRBV1 is labeled a pseudogene. The CDR3 totals 16 residues.